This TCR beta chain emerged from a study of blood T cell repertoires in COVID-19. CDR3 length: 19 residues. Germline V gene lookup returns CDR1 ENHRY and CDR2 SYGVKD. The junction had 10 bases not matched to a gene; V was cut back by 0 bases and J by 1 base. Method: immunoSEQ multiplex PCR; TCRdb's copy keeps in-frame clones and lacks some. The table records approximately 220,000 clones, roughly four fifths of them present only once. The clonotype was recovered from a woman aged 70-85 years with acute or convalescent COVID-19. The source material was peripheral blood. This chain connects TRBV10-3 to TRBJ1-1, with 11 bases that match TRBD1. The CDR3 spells CAISESPGTGGLGNTEAFF. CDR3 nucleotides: TGTGCCATCAGTGAGTCCCCGGGGACAGGGGGACTGGGGAACACTGAAGCTTTCTTT.